Listed below are T cell receptor beta chains from one sample, sequenced in a study of beta chain features in type 1 diabetes. Repertoires were generated with immunoSEQ multiplex PCR, while TCRdb's copy carries only in-frame clones and drops some. The repertoire holds about 150,000 clones, with over 9% as singletons. The sequencing input was central memory CD4+ T cells from blood. The receptors were gathered from a man aged 30-40 years with type 1 diabetes. CDR3s include the opening cysteine and the closing phenylalanine or tryptophan. The D gene is left open where the match is weak. Only some rows state a clone size, as once, few, many or a class for expanded clones.

V gene,clone size,J gene,D gene,CDR3 protein,CDR3 DNA
TRBV9,NA,TRBJ1-3,NA,CASRPGSAGNTIYF,TGTGCCAGCCGGCCGGGATCCGCTGGAAACACCATATATTTT
TRBV5-1,NA,TRBJ2-7,NA,CASRDPGAYEQYF,TGCGCCAGCAGAGACCCGGGGGCCTACGAGCAGTACTTC
TRBV6-6,few,TRBJ2-1,TRBD2,CASSAPTSGSYNEQFF,TGTGCCAGCAGTGCACCGACTAGCGGGTCCTACAATGAGCAGTTCTTC
TRBV19,NA,TRBJ2-7,TRBD1,CASSIGGQRPYEQYF,TGTGCCAGTAGTATAGGGGGACAGCGGCCCTACGAGCAGTACTTC
TRBV15,NA,TRBJ2-7,TRBD1,CATSRQGSSYEQYF,TGTGCCACCAGCCGACAGGGCAGCTCCTACGAGCAGTACTTC
TRBV7-2,NA,TRBJ1-5,TRBD1,CASSSPTGKNQPQHF,TGTGCCAGCAGCTCCCCGACAGGGAAAAATCAGCCCCAGCATTTT
TRBV18,few,TRBJ2-1,NA,CASSRDRLGNEQFF,TGTGCCAGCTCGCGGGACAGACTAGGTAATGAGCAGTTCTTC
TRBV6-5,NA,TRBJ1-5,NA,CASSITENQPQHF,TGTGCCAGCAGTATAACAGAAAATCAGCCCCAGCATTTT
TRBV5-1,NA,TRBJ2-1,TRBD2,CASSGQRGANEQFF,TGCGCCAGCAGTGGGCAGCGGGGGGCCAATGAGCAGTTCTTC
TRBV28,few,TRBJ1-2,TRBD1,CASRQSGQGLSGYTF,TGTGCCAGCAGACAGAGCGGACAGGGACTGAGCGGCTACACCTTC
TRBV7-2,NA,TRBJ1-1,TRBD1,CASSLQGGNTEAFF,TGTGCCAGCAGCCTACAGGGGGGGAACACTGAAGCTTTCTTT
TRBV2,NA,TRBJ2-7,NA,CASSVGGYEQYF,TGTGCCAGCAGTGTGGGGGGATACGAGCAGTACTTC
TRBV2,few,TRBJ1-5,TRBD1,CASRVTQGFVQPQHF,TGTGCCAGCAGGGTAACACAGGGGTTTGTTCAGCCCCAGCATTTT
TRBV18,NA,TRBJ1-2,NA,CASSPGQTNYGYTF,TGTGCCAGCTCACCGGGGCAGACTAACTATGGCTACACCTTC
TRBV2,NA,TRBJ2-3,TRBD1,CASRDRGYFTDTQYF,TGTGCCAGCCGGGACAGGGGTTACTTCACAGATACGCAGTATTTT
TRBV30,few,TRBJ1-2,NA,CAWSVGTPYYGYTF,TGTGCCTGGAGTGTAGGGACACCTTACTATGGCTACACCTTC
TRBV5-1,few,TRBJ2-7,TRBD2,CASSLASGDSQYF,TGCGCCAGCAGCTTGGCCAGCGGGGACTCGCAGTACTTC
TRBV29-1,NA,TRBJ2-7,TRBD2,CSVSGSREQYF,TGCAGCGTTAGCGGGAGTAGGGAGCAGTACTTC
TRBV4-3,NA,TRBJ2-7,TRBD2,CASSKLAGGNYEQYF,TGCGCCAGCAGCAAACTAGCGGGAGGGAACTACGAGCAGTACTTC
TRBV7-2,NA,TRBJ2-7,TRBD2,CASSLEGTSGSYEQYF,TGTGCCAGCAGCTTGGAGGGGACTAGCGGGAGCTACGAGCAGTACTTC
TRBV29-1,NA,TRBJ1-3,TRBD1,CSVGQGGNTIYF,TGCAGCGTTGGACAGGGTGGAAACACCATATATTTT
TRBV28,few,TRBJ1-2,TRBD1,CASSSGDRTHGYTF,TGTGCCAGCAGTTCGGGGGACAGGACCCATGGCTACACCTTC
TRBV9,NA,TRBJ2-3,TRBD2,CASSVTSGSTTDTQYF,TGTGCCAGCAGCGTTACTAGCGGGAGTACGACAGATACGCAGTATTTT
TRBV29-1,NA,TRBJ1-4,TRBD1,CSVRTGFEKLFF,TGCAGCGTTCGGACAGGGTTTGAAAAACTGTTTTTT
TRBV27,few,TRBJ2-1,TRBD2,CASSVTSGAYNEQFF,TGTGCCAGCAGTGTTACTAGCGGGGCCTACAATGAGCAGTTCTTC
TRBV28,NA,TRBJ2-3,NA,CASSFRAGRTDTQYF,TGTGCCAGCAGTTTTAGAGCGGGCCGCACAGATACGCAGTATTTT
TRBV18,NA,TRBJ2-1,NA,CASSPPLRGSGNEQFF,TGTGCCAGCTCACCCCCCCTTAGAGGGAGTGGGAATGAGCAGTTCTTC
TRBV25-1,NA,TRBJ2-1,TRBD2,CASTRDYNNEQFF,TGTGCCAGCACTAGGGACTACAACAATGAGCAGTTCTTC
TRBV7-2,many,TRBJ2-1,TRBD2,CASSWGLVNEQFF,TGTGCCAGCAGCTGGGGACTAGTCAATGAGCAGTTCTTC
TRBV5-4,few,TRBJ2-3,TRBD2,CASSFGTSRQADTQYF,TGTGCCAGCAGCTTCGGGACTAGTCGGCAGGCAGATACGCAGTATTTT
TRBV11-2,few,TRBJ2-7,NA,CASSSAYEQYF,TGTGCCAGCAGCTCAGCGTACGAGCAGTACTTC
TRBV5-1,NA,TRBJ2-1,NA,CASSLEPGSNEQFF,TGCGCCAGCAGCTTGGAACCGGGGAGCAATGAGCAGTTCTTC
TRBV14,NA,TRBJ2-7,TRBD2,CASSPPSGRDSYEQYF,TGTGCCAGCAGCCCACCGAGCGGGAGGGATTCCTACGAGCAGTACTTC
TRBV15,NA,TRBJ2-7,NA,CATSLFGGISYEQYF,TGTGCCACCAGCCTCTTTGGAGGCATCTCCTACGAGCAGTACTTC
TRBV28,NA,TRBJ2-5,NA,CASSLGSSGQETQYF,TGTGCCAGCAGTTTAGGATCGAGCGGCCAAGAGACCCAGTACTTC
TRBV7-3,few,TRBJ2-1,TRBD2,CASSLIPGLPPSGRLRGEFF,TGTGCCAGCAGCTTAATCCCAGGACTGCCGCCTAGCGGGAGGCTCAGAGGGGAGTTCTTC
TRBV15,NA,TRBJ2-1,NA,CATSSSRGNEQFF,TGTGCCACCAGCAGCTCTAGGGGTAATGAGCAGTTCTTC
TRBV4-2,few,TRBJ2-3,NA,CASSAERSTDTQYF,TGTGCCAGCAGCGCAGAGCGGAGCACAGATACGCAGTATTTT
TRBV5-6,NA,TRBJ2-5,NA,CASGRTQYETQYF,TGTGCCAGCGGTCGAACCCAGTATGAGACCCAGTACTTC
TRBV29-1,few,TRBJ1-1,NA,CSVEDVAPAFF,TGCAGCGTTGAAGATGTGGCCCCAGCTTTCTTT